Following are 28 T cell receptor beta chains from one sample sequenced in a study of T cell repertoires in aging, cancer and after chemotherapy (dated by TCRdb to between 2018 and 2021). TCR beta rearrangements were amplified from genomic DNA extracted from peripheral blood rather than from sorted cells or RNA. Data came from an Illumina MiSeq. Multiplex touch-down PCR with a mixed TRB-A/B primer pool was used to amplify rearranged TRB sequences covering the V, D and J segments. TCRdb reworked the public reads: Q25 trimming with fastp, MiXCR clone assembly, productive beta chains retained. Entries that share a CDR3 protein sequence are merged under the most common genes and DNA. Here the sample has fewer than 8,500 distinct CDR3 sequences; 30% occur a single time. Around 9% of the sample is taken by the ten largest. Sequences were obtained from blood. The receptors shown here come from a human donor with a blood cancer.

In this sample, this clonotype is medium-sized (0.01 to 0.1%). The chain couples TRBV11-3 to TRBJ1-1, with D perhaps TRBD1 (5 bases). V shed 0 bases and J shed 3 bases, with 8 bases lying between them. Germline lookup yields CDR1 SGHNT and CDR2 YENEEA. This CDR3 has 14 residues. Here the CDR3 reads CASSLEGRDTEAFF. The CDR3, as DNA: TGTGCCAGCAGCTTAGAGGGGCGGGACACTGAAGCTTTCTTT.

There are a few counts of this clonotype. This rearrangement joins TRBV5-1 to TRBJ1-6; 8 bases match TRBD1. Germline CDR1 SGHRS, CDR2 YFSETQ. CDR3 length: 15 amino acids. The trim removed 1 base at V and 8 bases at J, leaving 5 bases unmatched. Here the CDR3 reads CASSLSGGTDSPLHF. The CDR3 DNA follows: TGCGCCAGCAGCTTGTCAGGGGGCACGGATTCACCCCTCCACTTT.

The J gene is TRBJ2-1, the V gene TRBV11-3; 14 bases are shared with TRBD2. This CDR3 comprises 18 residues. V lost 6 bases and J lost 4; bases outside the gene matches: 11. The germline gives CDR1 SGHNT, CDR2 YENEEA. The CDR3 DNA is TGTGCCAGCAGTTACTCATCCGGGACTAGCGGGGGTTACAATGAGCAGTTCTTC. It specifies CASSYSSGTSGGYNEQFF.

This clonotype is classed as medium-sized. V and J are TRBV15 and TRBJ2-1, with TRBD1 as a possible D gene (5 bases). Germline-derived CDR1 and CDR2 are LNHNV and YYDKDF (reference sequence). CDR3 size: 16 residues. V shed 3 bases and J shed 0 bases, with 12 bases lying between them. The CDR3 DNA sequence: TGTGCCACCAGCAGGGGTGGGGCATTCTCCTACAATGAGCAGTTCTTC. This translates into CATSRGGAFSYNEQFF.

The chain uses TRBV7-9 and TRBJ1-2; a possible D gene is TRBD1 (6 bases). Germline CDR1 reads SEHNR; CDR2 reads FQNEAQ (reference sequence). The V end was cut by 4 bases, the J end by 4 bases, with 22 bases between. This CDR3 is built from 17 residues. CDR3 residues: CASSSSRGRSRGYGYTF. CDR3 sequence (DNA): TGTGCCAGCAGCTCGAGCCGGGGTCGGAGCAGGGGCTATGGCTACACCTTC.

The chain links TRBV7-6 to TRBJ2-2; D could derive from TRBD1 or TRBD2 (7 bases each). The CDR3 is made up of 19 amino acids. The V end lost 7 bases, the J end lost 0 bases, and 24 bases lay between the germline ends. The germline CDR1 and CDR2 sequences are SGHVS and FNYEAQ. In DNA, the CDR3 is TGTGCCAGCACCCTCAGGGGGGGACCTAGCCTGGCGAACACCGGGGAGCTGTTTTTT. It specifies CASTLRGGPSLANTGELFF.

The chain is built from TRBV11-1 and TRBJ2-3; TRBD2 is a possible D gene (6 bases). This CDR3 has 15 amino acids. CDR1 SGHAT and CDR2 FQDESV come from the germline V gene (reference sequence). Trimming removed 2 bases from V and 1 base from J, with 10 bases in between. The CDR3 is CASSLNGGGTDTQYF. The DNA for the CDR3 is TGTGCCAGCAGCTTAAACGGCGGGGGCACAGATACGCAGTATTTT.

In its sample, this clonotype was seen once. A much larger clone differs from this one at a single base, so this may be a read error. V usage is TRBV6-1 and J usage is TRBJ2-1; 7 bases map to TRBD1. Germline CDR1 reads MNHNS; CDR2 reads SASEGT. J lost 10 bases, V lost 8 bases, and 14 bases had no gene match. This CDR3 spans 14 amino acids. DNA of the CDR3: TGTGCCAGCTCCGGGACAGTGGAGCCCTACGAGCAGTTCTTC. Translating it yields CASSGTVEPYEQFF.

This clonotype is categorized as medium-sized (0.01 to 0.1%). This CDR3 is CASKRGAEAFF. CDR3 bases: TGTGCCAGCAAAAGGGGGGCTGAAGCTTTCTTT. This rearrangement joins TRBV6-5 to TRBJ1-1, with D perhaps matching TRBD1 (6 bases). The CDR3 runs 11 residues. V lost 7 bases to trimming and J lost 6 bases, with 9 bases between them. Germline assignment: CDR1 MNHEY and CDR2 SVGAGI.

The chain couples TRBV6-2 or TRBV6-3 to TRBJ2-3; D ambiguous. The CDR3 covers 13 residues. Trimming pared 3 bases from V and 5 bases from J, leaving 9 bases between. From germline, CDR1 is MNHEY and CDR2 SVGEGT. CDR3 coding DNA: TGTGCCAGCAGTTATAGAGCCGAAGATACGCAGTATTTT. Amino acids: CASSYRAEDTQYF.

For this clonotype: A read error is possible here, since a much larger clone lies one base away. The rearrangement uses TRBV5-6 and TRBJ2-3; possible D gene TRBD2, 5 bases. Per germline, CDR1 SGHDT and CDR2 YYEEEE. The CDR3 consists of 13 residues. Trimming cost V 8 bases and J 6 bases, with 16 bases left between them. CDR3 sequence: CARSVTPGDTQYF. CDR3 DNA: TGTGCCAGAAGCGTTACCCCGGGGGATACGCAGTATTTT.

The chain employs TRBV10-3 and TRBJ1-1; D remains unclear. From germline, CDR1 is ENHRY and CDR2 SYGVKD. The germline V and J ends were trimmed by 6 bases and 0 bases, with 17 bases remaining between them. This CDR3 is built from 16 residues. For the CDR3, the DNA is TGTGCCATCAGCCTTACGGAGGACCTCATGAACACTGAAGCTTTCTTT. It yields the protein CAISLTEDLMNTEAFF.

This clonotype was counted a few times. The chain links TRBV6-1 to TRBJ2-7; tentative D call: TRBD2 (5 bases). V was shortened by 1 base and J by 5 bases, with 9 bases between the two germline ends. Germline V CDR1 and CDR2: MNHNS, SASEGT. The CDR3 loop spans 13 amino acids. In DNA form, the CDR3 reads TGTGCCAGCAGTGAAGAGCGGTCAGACGAGCAGTACTTC. Protein: CASSEERSDEQYF.

In the case of this clonotype: A much larger clone is a single base away; this may be a read error. This chain links TRBV6-5 with TRBJ2-7, with 11 bases matching TRBD1. In germline, CDR1 is MNHEY, CDR2 SVGAGI. The CDR3 runs 14 residues. After removal of 5 bases from V and 7 bases from J, the junction contained 7 bases not matched to a gene. Here the CDR3 reads CASSPGQGGREQYF. The CDR3 nucleotides read TGTGCCAGCAGTCCGGGACAGGGGGGTCGGGAGCAGTACTTC.

As to this clonotype: A much larger clone differs by one base, so this may be a read error. The chain couples TRBV6-2 or TRBV6-3 to TRBJ2-7, with no clear D. Germline CDR1 is MNHEY and CDR2 is SVGEGT. The CDR3 is 12 residues long. CDR3 amino acids: CDSSYSSHEQYF. Written as DNA, the CDR3 is TGTGACAGCAGTTATTCCAGCCACGAGCAGTACTTC.

In this sample, this clonotype turned up a few times. The rearrangement links TRBV30 to TRBJ1-1; 10 nucleotides match TRBD1. Germline V CDR1 and CDR2: GTSNPN, SVGIG (reference sequence). The CDR3 spans 16 residues. Trimming at V came to 2 bases and at J to 6 bases, leaving 12 bases not matched to a gene. The CDR3 sequence: CAWSTHRDRGGAEAFF. The CDR3 DNA reads TGTGCCTGGAGTACACACCGGGACAGGGGAGGGGCTGAAGCTTTCTTT.

In this sample, this clonotype turned up a few times. The chain recombines TRBV5-1 with TRBJ2-5; a weak D match, TRBD2 (5 bases). The CDR3 runs 13 residues. Germline V gene data show CDR1 as SGHRS and CDR2 as YFSETQ. The V end was cut by 2 bases, the J end by 6 bases, with 11 bases between. CDR3 sequence reads: CASSLLDSQTQYF. The DNA for the CDR3 is TGCGCCAGCAGCTTACTAGATTCCCAGACCCAGTACTTC.

By share, this clonotype ranks as medium-sized. The genes are TRBV15 and TRBJ1-2; D is uncertain. V was clipped by 0 bases and J by 6 bases, with 11 bases between them. The length of the CDR3 is 14 residues. CDR1 LNHNV and CDR2 YYDKDF come from the germline V gene (reference sequence). CDR3 protein: CATSREQALNGYTF. In DNA, the CDR3 is TGTGCCACCAGCAGAGAGCAGGCGCTCAATGGCTACACCTTC.

The V call is TRBV6-5, the J call TRBJ1-3, with 10 positions matching TRBD1. With 7 bases clipped from V and 2 bases from J, the junction kept 11 bases outside the gene matches. CDR1 is MNHEY, CDR2 SVGAGI, per germline. CDR3 size: 17 residues. The CDR3 sequence: CASTLRGTGAPGNTIYF. DNA of the CDR3: TGTGCCAGCACCCTAAGGGGGACAGGGGCCCCTGGAAACACCATATATTTT.

V and J are TRBV5-1 and TRBJ1-5; unclear D gene. This CDR3 is built from 13 residues. CDR1 is SGHRS and CDR2 is YFSETQ in the germline V gene. The V gene lost 0 bases and the J gene lost 2 bases, with 3 bases spanning the gap. The CDR3 DNA follows: TGCGCCAGCAGCTTGGATCGCAATCAGCCCCAGCATTTT. Translated: CASSLDRNQPQHF.

By its share, this clonotype is medium-sized. The rearrangement uses TRBV29-1 and TRBJ1-2; no clear D gene. From germline, CDR1 is SQVTM and CDR2 ANQGSEA. The V end was cut by 4 bases, the J end by 7 bases, with 16 bases between. This CDR3 region has 13 residues. In nucleotides, the CDR3 is TGCAGCGTTGTGGATTCGGGTCCCGGTGGCTACACCTTC. It encodes CSVVDSGPGGYTF.

The chain carries TRBV19 and TRBJ1-2, with 7 bases lining up with TRBD1. Germline CDR1 LNHDA, CDR2 SQIVND (reference sequence). The CDR3 is 12 amino acids. The junction had 2 bases not matched to a gene; V was cut back by 6 bases and J by 4 bases. The CDR3 spells CASRQGFYGYTF. In nucleotides, the CDR3 is TGTGCCAGTAGACAGGGGTTCTATGGCTACACCTTC.

This clonotype is medium-sized within its sample. This sequence joins TRBV19 and TRBJ2-3; 9 nucleotides match TRBD2. Trimming took 3 bases from V and 9 from J; bases not matched to a gene: 10. Germline V gene sequence: CDR1 LNHDA, CDR2 SQIVND (reference sequence). The CDR3 spans 15 residues. The CDR3 loop reads CASSIGPSGVLTQYF. CDR3 DNA sequence: TGTGCCAGTAGTATTGGGCCTAGCGGGGTTCTAACGCAGTATTTT.

This clonotype has just a few counts. The chain carries TRBV11-3 and TRBJ2-1, with D uncertain. Trimming took off 5 bases at V and 0 bases at J, with 11 bases between the two ends. The CDR3 is made up of 15 amino acids. CDR1 and CDR2 (germline): SGHNT, YENEEA. The DNA for the CDR3 is TGTGCCAGCAGCACTTCTAGGAGCTCCTACAATGAGCAGTTCTTC. It is translated as CASSTSRSSYNEQFF. Filled out from reference TRBV11-3 and TRBJ2-1, the complete variable domain reads EAGVVQSPRYKIIEKKQPVAFWCNPISGHNTLYWYLQNLGQGPELLIRYENEEAVDDSQLPKDRFSAERLKGVDSTLKIQPAELGDSAVYLCASSTSRSSYNEQFFGPGTRLTVL.

This clonotype was found a few times. The chain carries TRBV5-4 and TRBJ1-2; 7 bases agree with TRBD1. The CDR3 length is 13 residues. Trimming took 5 bases from V and 8 from J; bases not matched to a gene: 9. From germline, CDR1 is SGHNT and CDR2 YYREEE (reference sequence). DNA of the CDR3: TGTGCCAGCAGTTCCGGACAGGTGAGGGGCTACACCTTC. Residues: CASSSGQVRGYTF.

This clonotype rates as medium-sized. V usage is TRBV27 and J usage is TRBJ2-3; 8 bases fit TRBD2. Germline V lookup: CDR1 MNHEY, CDR2 SMNVEV (reference sequence). The CDR3 is 15 amino acids. V was clipped by 6 bases and J by 0 bases; unmatched bases: 5. CDR3 residues: CASSASGGSTDTQYF. The CDR3 DNA reads TGTGCCAGCAGCGCCAGCGGGGGCAGCACAGATACGCAGTATTTT.

This clonotype was found a few times. The genes are TRBV10-3 and TRBJ1-1, with a possible D match to TRBD1 (5 bases). The V end was cut by 10 bases, the J end by 0 bases, with 15 bases between. Germline V gives CDR1 ENHRY, CDR2 SYGVKD. The CDR3 consists of 14 residues. CDR3 coding DNA: TGTGCCACGCGCCAGGGCGGCATGAACACTGAAGCTTTCTTT. Translation: CATRQGGMNTEAFF.

Concerning this clonotype: A much larger clone lies a single base off, so this may be a read error. No conserved phenylalanine or tryptophan ends this CDR3, so it is likely a read error. The rearrangement uses TRBV12-3 or TRBV12-4 and TRBJ2-3; a weak D match, TRBD1 (5 bases). V was cut by 5 bases and J by 1 base, with 13 bases left in between. CDR3 length: 15 amino acids. The CDR3 region is CASSAQGFRTDTQYI. The CDR3 DNA follows: TGTGCCAGCAGTGCCCAGGGTTTCCGCACAGATACGCAGTATATT.